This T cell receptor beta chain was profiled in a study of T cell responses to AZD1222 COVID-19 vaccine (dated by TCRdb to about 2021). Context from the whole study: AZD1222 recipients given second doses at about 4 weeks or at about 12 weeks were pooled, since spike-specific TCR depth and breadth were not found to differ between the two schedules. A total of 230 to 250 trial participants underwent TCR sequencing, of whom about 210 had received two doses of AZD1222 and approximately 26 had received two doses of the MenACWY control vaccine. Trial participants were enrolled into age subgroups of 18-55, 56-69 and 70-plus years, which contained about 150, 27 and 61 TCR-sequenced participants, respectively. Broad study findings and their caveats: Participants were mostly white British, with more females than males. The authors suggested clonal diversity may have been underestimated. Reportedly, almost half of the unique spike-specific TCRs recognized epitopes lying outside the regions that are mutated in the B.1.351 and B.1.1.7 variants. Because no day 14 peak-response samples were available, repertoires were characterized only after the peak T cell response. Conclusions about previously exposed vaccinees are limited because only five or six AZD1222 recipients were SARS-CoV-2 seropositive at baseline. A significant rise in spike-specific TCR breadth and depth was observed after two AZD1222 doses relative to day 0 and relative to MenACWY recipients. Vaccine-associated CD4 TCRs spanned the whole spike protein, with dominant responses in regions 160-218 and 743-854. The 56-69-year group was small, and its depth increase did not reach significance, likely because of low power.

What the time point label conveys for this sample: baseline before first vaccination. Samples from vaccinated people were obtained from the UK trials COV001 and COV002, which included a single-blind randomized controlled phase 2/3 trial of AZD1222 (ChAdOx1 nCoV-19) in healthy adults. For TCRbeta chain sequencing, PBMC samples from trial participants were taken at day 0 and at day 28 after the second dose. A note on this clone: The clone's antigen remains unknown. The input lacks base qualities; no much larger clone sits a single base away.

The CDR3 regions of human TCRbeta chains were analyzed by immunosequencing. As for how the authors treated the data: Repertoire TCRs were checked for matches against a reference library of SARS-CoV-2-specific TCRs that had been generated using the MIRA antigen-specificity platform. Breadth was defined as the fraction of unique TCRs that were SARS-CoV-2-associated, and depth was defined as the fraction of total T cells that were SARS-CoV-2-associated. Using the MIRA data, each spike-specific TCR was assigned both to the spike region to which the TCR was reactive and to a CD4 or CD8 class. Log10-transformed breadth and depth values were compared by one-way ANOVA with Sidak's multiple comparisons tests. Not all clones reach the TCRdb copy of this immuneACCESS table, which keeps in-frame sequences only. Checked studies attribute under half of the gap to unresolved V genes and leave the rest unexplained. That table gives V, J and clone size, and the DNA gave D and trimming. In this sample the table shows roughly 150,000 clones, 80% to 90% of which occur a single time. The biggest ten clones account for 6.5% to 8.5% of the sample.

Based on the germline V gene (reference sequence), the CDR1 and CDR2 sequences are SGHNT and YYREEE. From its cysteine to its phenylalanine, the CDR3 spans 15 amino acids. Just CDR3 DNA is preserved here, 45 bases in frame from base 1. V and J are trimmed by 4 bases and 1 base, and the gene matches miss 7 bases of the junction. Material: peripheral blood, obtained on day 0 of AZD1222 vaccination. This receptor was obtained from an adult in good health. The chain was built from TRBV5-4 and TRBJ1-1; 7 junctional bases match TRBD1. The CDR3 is CASSTRTGPNTEAFF. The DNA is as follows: TGTGCCAGCAGCACACGGACAGGACCGAACACTGAAGCTTTCTTT.